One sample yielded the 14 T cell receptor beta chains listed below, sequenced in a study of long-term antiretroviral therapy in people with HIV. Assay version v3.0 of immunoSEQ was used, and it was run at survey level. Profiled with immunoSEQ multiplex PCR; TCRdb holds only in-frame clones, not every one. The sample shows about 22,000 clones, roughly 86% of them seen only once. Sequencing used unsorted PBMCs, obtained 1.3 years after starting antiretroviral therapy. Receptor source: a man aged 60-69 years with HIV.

CDR3 residues: CASSGQGGYYGYTF. CDR3 sequence (DNA): TGTGCCAGCAGCGGGCAGGGAGGGTACTATGGCTACACCTTC. The chain has TRBV2 and TRBJ1-2; perhaps TRBD1 as D (5 bases). Germline-derived CDR1 and CDR2 are SNHLY and FYNNEI. The CDR3 has 14 residues. V lost 6 bases and J lost 3, with 14 bases in between. The variable domain in full, with the rest retrieved from reference TRBV2 and TRBJ1-2, is EPEVTQTPSHQVTQMGQEVILRCVPISNHLYFYWYRQILGQKVEFLVSFYNNEISEKSEIFDDQFSVERPDGSNFTLKIRSTKLEDSAMYFCASSGQGGYYGYTFGSGTRLTVV.

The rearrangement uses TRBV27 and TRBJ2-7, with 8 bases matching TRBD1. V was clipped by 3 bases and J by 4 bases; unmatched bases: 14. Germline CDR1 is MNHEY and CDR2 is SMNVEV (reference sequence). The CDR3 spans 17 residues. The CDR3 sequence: CASSFSRDRKNIYEQYF. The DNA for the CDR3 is TGTGCCAGCAGTTTCTCAAGGGACAGGAAAAATATTTACGAGCAGTACTTC.

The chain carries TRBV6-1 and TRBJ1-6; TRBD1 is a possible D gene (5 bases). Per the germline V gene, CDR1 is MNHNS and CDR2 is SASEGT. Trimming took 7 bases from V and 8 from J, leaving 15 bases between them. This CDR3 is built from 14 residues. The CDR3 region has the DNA TGTGCCAGCATACAGGCGCTAGTGGATTCACCCCTCCACTTT. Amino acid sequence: CASIQALVDSPLHF.

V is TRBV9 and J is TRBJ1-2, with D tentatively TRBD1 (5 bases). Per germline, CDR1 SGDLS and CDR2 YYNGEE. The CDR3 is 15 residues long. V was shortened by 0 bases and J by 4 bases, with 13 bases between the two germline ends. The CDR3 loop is CASSVESQGFYGYTF. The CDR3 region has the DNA TGTGCCAGCAGCGTAGAAAGTCAGGGTTTCTATGGCTACACCTTC.

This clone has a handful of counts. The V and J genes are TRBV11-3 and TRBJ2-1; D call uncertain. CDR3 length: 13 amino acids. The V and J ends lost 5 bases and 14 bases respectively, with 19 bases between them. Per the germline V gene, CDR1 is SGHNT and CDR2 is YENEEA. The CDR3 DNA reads TGTGCCAGCAGCCGTGAGTGGGGTGGTATGAAGTTCTTC. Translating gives CASSREWGGMKFF.

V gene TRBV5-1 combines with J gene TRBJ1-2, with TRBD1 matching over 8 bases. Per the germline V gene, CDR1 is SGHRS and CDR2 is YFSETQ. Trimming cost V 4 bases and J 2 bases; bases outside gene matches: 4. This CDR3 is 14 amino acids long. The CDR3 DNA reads TGCGCCAGCAGCCAACAGGGGGTGAACTATGGCTACACCTTC. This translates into CASSQQGVNYGYTF.

This chain's CDR3 is CASSEGTGGRQDTQYF. The CDR3 nucleotides read TGTGCCAGCAGTGAGGGGACAGGGGGCCGTCAGGATACGCAGTATTTT. The chain employs TRBV2 and TRBJ2-3; TRBD1 matches 12 bases. The CDR3 runs to 16 residues. Trimming removed 3 bases from V and 6 bases from J; junction bases left unmatched: 7. CDR1 and CDR2 (germline): SNHLY, FYNNEI.

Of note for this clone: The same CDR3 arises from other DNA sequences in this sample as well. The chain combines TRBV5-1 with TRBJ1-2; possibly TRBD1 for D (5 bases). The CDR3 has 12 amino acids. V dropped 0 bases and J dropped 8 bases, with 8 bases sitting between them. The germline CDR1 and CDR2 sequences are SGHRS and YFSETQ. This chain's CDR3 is CASSLEGWGYTF. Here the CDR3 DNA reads TGCGCCAGCAGCTTGGAGGGGTGGGGCTACACCTTC.

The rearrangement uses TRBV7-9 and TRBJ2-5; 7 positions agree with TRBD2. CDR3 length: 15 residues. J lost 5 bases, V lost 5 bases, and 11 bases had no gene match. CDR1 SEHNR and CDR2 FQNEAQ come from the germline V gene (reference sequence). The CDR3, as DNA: TGTGCCAGCAGCAAATGGGGGGGGAATTCGGAGACCCAGTACTTC. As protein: CASSKWGGNSETQYF.

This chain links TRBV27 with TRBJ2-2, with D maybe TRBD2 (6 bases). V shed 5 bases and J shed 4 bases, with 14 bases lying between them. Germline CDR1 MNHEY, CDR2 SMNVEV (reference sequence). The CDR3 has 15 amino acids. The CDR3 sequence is CASSLIPGGTGELFF. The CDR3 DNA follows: TGTGCCAGCAGTCTTATACCCGGGGGCACCGGGGAGCTGTTTTTT.

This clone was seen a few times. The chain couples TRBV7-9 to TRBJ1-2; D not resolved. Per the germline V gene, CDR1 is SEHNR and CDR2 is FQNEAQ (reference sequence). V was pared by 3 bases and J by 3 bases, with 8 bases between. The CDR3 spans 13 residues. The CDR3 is CASSFGEDYGYTF. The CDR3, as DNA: TGTGCCAGCAGCTTTGGGGAAGACTATGGCTACACCTTC.

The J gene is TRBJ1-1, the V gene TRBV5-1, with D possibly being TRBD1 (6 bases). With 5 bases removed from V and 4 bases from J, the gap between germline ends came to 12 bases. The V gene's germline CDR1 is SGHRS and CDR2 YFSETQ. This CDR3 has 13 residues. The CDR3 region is CASSPQGFTEAFF. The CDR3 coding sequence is TGCGCCAGCAGTCCCCAGGGGTTCACTGAAGCTTTCTTT. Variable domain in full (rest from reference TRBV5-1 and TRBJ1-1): KAGVTQTPRYLIKTRGQQVTLSCSPISGHRSVSWYQQTPGQGLQFLFEYFSETQRNKGNFPGRFSGRQFSNSRSEMNVSTLELGDSALYLCASSPQGFTEAFFGQGTRLTVV.

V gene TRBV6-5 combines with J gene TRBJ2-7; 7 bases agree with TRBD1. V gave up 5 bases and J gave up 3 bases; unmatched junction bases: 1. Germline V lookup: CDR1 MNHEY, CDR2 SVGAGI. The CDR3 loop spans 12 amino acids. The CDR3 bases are TGTGCCAGCAGTCGACAGGGCTACGAGCAGTACTTC. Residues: CASSRQGYEQYF.

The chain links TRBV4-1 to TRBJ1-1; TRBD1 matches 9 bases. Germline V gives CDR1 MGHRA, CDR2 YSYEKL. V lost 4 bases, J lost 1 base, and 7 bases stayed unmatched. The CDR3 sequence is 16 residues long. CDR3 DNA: TGCGCCAGCAGCCGATCCCGGACAGGGGAGAACACTGAAGCTTTCTTT. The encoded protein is CASSRSRTGENTEAFF.